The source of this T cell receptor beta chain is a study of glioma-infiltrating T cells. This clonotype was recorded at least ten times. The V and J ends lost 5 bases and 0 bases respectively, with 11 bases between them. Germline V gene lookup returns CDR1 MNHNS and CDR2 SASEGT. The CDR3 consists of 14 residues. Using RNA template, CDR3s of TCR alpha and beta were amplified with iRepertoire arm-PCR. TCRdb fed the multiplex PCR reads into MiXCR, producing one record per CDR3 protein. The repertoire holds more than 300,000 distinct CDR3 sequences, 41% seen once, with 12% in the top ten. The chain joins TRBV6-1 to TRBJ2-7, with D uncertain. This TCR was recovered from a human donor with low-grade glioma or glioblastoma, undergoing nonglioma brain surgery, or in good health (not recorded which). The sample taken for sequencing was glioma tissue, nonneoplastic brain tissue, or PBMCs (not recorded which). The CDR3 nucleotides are TGTGCCAGCAGTTATTACAGTGGCTCCTACGAGCAGTACTTC. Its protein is CASSYYSGSYEQYF.